The clone carrying this T cell receptor (beta chain) was seen more than once but under ten times. The isolated RNA, all of it, was reverse transcribed, so expressed TCRB transcripts were what got sequenced. Repertoires were generated with immunoSEQ multiplex PCR, while TCRdb's copy carries only in-frame clones and drops some. The sample holds about 360,000 clones, over 9.5% seen once. The CDR3 is 15 residues long. Trimming shortened V by 4 bases and J by 6 bases, and 22 bases separated the two germline ends. CDR1 and CDR2 (germline): SQVTM, ANQGSEA. The record originates from a study of beta chain features in type 1 diabetes.

The sample consisted of naive CD4+ T cells from blood. The source of this sequence is a man between 18 and 29 years old in good health. This sequence joins TRBV29-1 and TRBJ2-7; maybe TRBD2 (6 bases). CDR3: CSVAGADGLLREQYF. The CDR3, as DNA: TGCAGCGTTGCGGGAGCGGATGGCCTTTTACGCGAGCAGTACTTC.